Listed below are T cell receptor beta chains from one sample, sequenced in a study of metastatic and nonmetastatic thyroid tumors. Via MiXCR, TCRdb re-called the PCR reads. The data hold about 30,000 clones, with around 25% observed a single time. The sequenced sample consisted of blood. The receptor source for this set is a female donor with papillary thyroid cancer or a benign thyroid nodule (not recorded which). Some clones in this sample may be carry-over from other donors' samples. Both conserved end residues are part of each CDR3. The D gene is left open where the match is weak. Clone size is not always given. Where it is, it says once, few, many or a class for expanded clones.

CDR3 length: 15
V gene: TRBV4-1
D gene: .
clone size: many
J gene: TRBJ2-2
CDR3 DNA: TGCGCCAGCAGCCAAGAGGTAGCGATCACCGGGGAGCTGTTTTTT
CDR3 protein: CASSQEVAITGELFF

CDR3 length: 14
V gene: TRBV9
D gene: .
clone size: many
J gene: TRBJ2-3
CDR3 DNA: TGTGCCAGCAGCGTAGAGGGGCAAGCAGATACGCAGTATTTT
CDR3 protein: CASSVEGQADTQYF

CDR3 length: 12
V gene: TRBV2
D gene: .
clone size: once
J gene: TRBJ1-2
CDR3 DNA: TGTGCCAGCACCTACGCAGGCTCTGGCTACACCTTC
CDR3 protein: CASTYAGSGYTF

CDR3 length: 16
V gene: TRBV6-1
D gene: TRBD2
clone size: many
J gene: TRBJ2-5
CDR3 DNA: TGTGCCAGCAGCCCTCGGGGGGAGGCCCACCAAGAGACCCAGTACTTC
CDR3 protein: CASSPRGEAHQETQYF

CDR3 length: 15
V gene: TRBV4-1
D gene: .
clone size: .
J gene: TRBJ1-4
CDR3 DNA: TGCGCCAGCAGCCTATCCGGGACAACTAATGAAAAACTGTTTTTT
CDR3 protein: CASSLSGTTNEKLFF

CDR3 length: 15
V gene: TRBV28
D gene: TRBD2
clone size: many
J gene: TRBJ2-7
CDR3 DNA: TGTGCCAGTCCTTTAGAAGAGCGGGAGGACTACGAGCAGTACTTC
CDR3 protein: CASPLEEREDYEQYF

CDR3 length: 14
V gene: TRBV7-9
D gene: .
clone size: .
J gene: TRBJ2-7
CDR3 DNA: TGTGACAGCAGCTTGCAGGGAGGAACCTACGAGCAGCACTTC
CDR3 protein: CDSSLQGGTYEQHF

CDR3 length: 12
V gene: TRBV2
D gene: .
clone size: many
J gene: TRBJ2-7
CDR3 DNA: TGTGCCAGCAGTTACACAGAATACGAGCAGTACTTC
CDR3 protein: CASSYTEYEQYF

CDR3 length: 13
V gene: TRBV20-1
D gene: TRBD2
clone size: many
J gene: TRBJ2-5
CDR3 DNA: TGCAGTGCCCCATCTAGCGGCCAAGAGACCCAGTACTTC
CDR3 protein: CSAPSSGQETQYF

CDR3 length: 14
V gene: TRBV4-1
D gene: .
clone size: .
J gene: TRBJ2-7
CDR3 DNA: TGCGCCAGCAGCCAAGATCTGGGGCCGGCCGAGCAGTACTTC
CDR3 protein: CASSQDLGPAEQYF

CDR3 length: 19
V gene: TRBV20-1
D gene: TRBD2
clone size: once
J gene: TRBJ2-1
CDR3 DNA: TGCAGTGCTAGTTACTGGGGGGGTCTAGCTAGCGGGAGGGTTGATGAGCAGATCTTC
CDR3 protein: CSASYWGGLASGRVDEQIF

CDR3 length: 14
V gene: TRBV28
D gene: .
clone size: once
J gene: TRBJ2-2
CDR3 DNA: TGTGCCACCAGTTCTTTGGGGTACACCGGGGATCTGTTTTTT
CDR3 protein: CATSSLGYTGDLFF

CDR3 length: 16
V gene: TRBV6-1
D gene: TRBD1
clone size: medium-sized
J gene: TRBJ1-2
CDR3 DNA: TGTGCCAGCAGTGAAGCAAGGGGGCGACCTAACTATGGCTACACCTTC
CDR3 protein: CASSEARGRPNYGYTF

CDR3 length: 14
V gene: TRBV20-1
D gene: TRBD1
clone size: .
J gene: TRBJ2-2
CDR3 DNA: TGCAGTGCTAGATGGACAGGGAACACCCGGGAGCTGTTTTTT
CDR3 protein: CSARWTGNTRELFF

CDR3 length: 17
V gene: TRBV27
D gene: TRBD2
clone size: many
J gene: TRBJ2-2
CDR3 DNA: TGTGCCAGCAGTTTATCCCCCTGGGAGGGGAACACCGGGGAGCTGTTTTTT
CDR3 protein: CASSLSPWEGNTGELFF

CDR3 length: 14
V gene: TRBV20-1
D gene: .
clone size: many
J gene: TRBJ1-4
CDR3 DNA: TGCAGTGCTAGAGATCCCTATATGTGGGAAAAACTGTTTTTT
CDR3 protein: CSARDPYMWEKLFF

CDR3 length: 14
V gene: TRBV11-3
D gene: .
clone size: .
J gene: TRBJ2-7
CDR3 DNA: TGTGCCAGCAGCGAGCCAGGGGCTACCCACGAGCAGTACTTC
CDR3 protein: CASSEPGATHEQYF

CDR3 length: 11
V gene: TRBV10-2
D gene: .
clone size: many
J gene: TRBJ2-2
CDR3 DNA: TGCGCCAGCAGGAAGATGGGGGAGCTGTTTTTT
CDR3 protein: CASRKMGELFF

CDR3 length: 13
V gene: TRBV11-2
D gene: .
clone size: many
J gene: TRBJ2-2
CDR3 DNA: TGTGCCAGCAGCTCTACTAGTACCGGGGAGCTGTTTTTT
CDR3 protein: CASSSTSTGELFF

CDR3 length: 17
V gene: TRBV9
D gene: TRBD2
clone size: many
J gene: TRBJ2-5
CDR3 DNA: TGTGCCAGCAGGAGCACCTCTGGCAGCGGGAGACCCGAGACCCAGTACTTC
CDR3 protein: CASRSTSGSGRPETQYF

CDR3 length: 15
V gene: TRBV7-2
D gene: .
clone size: many
J gene: TRBJ1-2
CDR3 DNA: TGTGCCAGCAGCCCAAGAGGGTCCAGGCGGATTGGCTACACCTTC
CDR3 protein: CASSPRGSRRIGYTF

CDR3 length: 15
V gene: TRBV20-1
D gene: .
clone size: .
J gene: TRBJ2-1
CDR3 DNA: TGCAGTGCTAGTAGCCCCTCTTTGGGGTACAATGAGCAGTTCTTC
CDR3 protein: CSASSPSLGYNEQFF

CDR3 length: 17
V gene: TRBV3-1
D gene: TRBD2
clone size: many
J gene: TRBJ2-7
CDR3 DNA: TGTGCCAGCAGCCAAGAGGAACTAGCGGAGAGCTCCTACGAGCAGTACTTC
CDR3 protein: CASSQEELAESSYEQYF

CDR3 length: 17
V gene: TRBV19
D gene: TRBD2
clone size: many
J gene: TRBJ2-4
CDR3 DNA: TGTGCCAGTAGTATCATCGAGGCGGGAGGTCGGGGAAACATTCAGTACTTC
CDR3 protein: CASSIIEAGGRGNIQYF